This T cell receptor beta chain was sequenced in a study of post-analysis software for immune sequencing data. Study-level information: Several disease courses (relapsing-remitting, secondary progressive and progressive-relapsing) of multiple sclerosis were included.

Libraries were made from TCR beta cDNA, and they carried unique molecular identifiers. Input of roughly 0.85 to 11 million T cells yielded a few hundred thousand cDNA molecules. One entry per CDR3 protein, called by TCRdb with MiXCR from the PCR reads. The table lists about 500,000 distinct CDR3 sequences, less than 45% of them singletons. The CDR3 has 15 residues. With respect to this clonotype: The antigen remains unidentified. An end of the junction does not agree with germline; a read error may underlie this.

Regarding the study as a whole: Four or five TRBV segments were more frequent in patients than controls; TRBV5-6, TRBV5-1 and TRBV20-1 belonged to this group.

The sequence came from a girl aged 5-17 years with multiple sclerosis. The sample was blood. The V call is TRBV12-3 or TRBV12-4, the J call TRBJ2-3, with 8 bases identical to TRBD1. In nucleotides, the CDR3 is TGTGGCAGCAGTTCAGGACAGGGCAGCACAGATACGCAGTATTTT. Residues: CGSSSGQGSTDTQYF.